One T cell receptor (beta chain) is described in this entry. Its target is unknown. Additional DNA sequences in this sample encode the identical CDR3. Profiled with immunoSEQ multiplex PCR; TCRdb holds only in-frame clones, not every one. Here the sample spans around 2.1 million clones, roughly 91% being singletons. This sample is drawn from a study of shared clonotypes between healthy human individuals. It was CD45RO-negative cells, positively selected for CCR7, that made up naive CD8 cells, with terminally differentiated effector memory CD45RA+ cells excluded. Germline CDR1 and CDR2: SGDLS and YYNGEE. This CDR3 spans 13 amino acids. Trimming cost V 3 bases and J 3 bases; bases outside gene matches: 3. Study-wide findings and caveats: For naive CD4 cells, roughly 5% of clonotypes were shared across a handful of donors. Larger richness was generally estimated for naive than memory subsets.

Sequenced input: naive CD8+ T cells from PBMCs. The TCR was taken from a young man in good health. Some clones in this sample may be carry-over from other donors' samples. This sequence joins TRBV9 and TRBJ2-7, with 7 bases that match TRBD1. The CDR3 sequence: CASSARDSYEQYF. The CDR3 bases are TGTGCCAGCAGCGCCCGGGACAGCTACGAGCAGTACTTC.